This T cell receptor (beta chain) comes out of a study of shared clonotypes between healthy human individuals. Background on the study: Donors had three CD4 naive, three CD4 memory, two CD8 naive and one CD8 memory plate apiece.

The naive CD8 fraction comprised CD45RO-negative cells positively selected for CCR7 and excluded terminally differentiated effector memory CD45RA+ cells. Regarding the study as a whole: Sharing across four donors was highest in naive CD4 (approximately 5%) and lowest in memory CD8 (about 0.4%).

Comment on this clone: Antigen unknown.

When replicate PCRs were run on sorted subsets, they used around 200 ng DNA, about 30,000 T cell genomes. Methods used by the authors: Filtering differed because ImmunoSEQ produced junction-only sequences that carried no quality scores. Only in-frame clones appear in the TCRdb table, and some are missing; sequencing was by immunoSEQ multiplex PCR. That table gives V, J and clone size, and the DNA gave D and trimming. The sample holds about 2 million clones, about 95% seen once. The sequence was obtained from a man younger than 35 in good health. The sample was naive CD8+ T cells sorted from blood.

CDR3 loop: CASSTSPMGTDTQYF. The CDR3, as DNA: TGTGCCAGTAGTACCTCGCCTATGGGCACAGATACGCAGTATTTT. The chain recombines TRBV19 with TRBJ2-3; D is ambiguous. V shed 4 bases and J shed 1 base, with 12 bases lying between them. Germline CDR1 LNHDA, CDR2 SQIVND (reference sequence). The CDR3 totals 15 residues. The full variable domain, its missing parts supplied by reference TRBV19 and TRBJ2-3, is DGGITQSPKYLFRKEGQNVTLSCEQNLNHDAMYWYRQDPGQGLRLIYYSQIVNDFQKGDIAEGYSVSREKKESFPLTVTSAQKNPTAFYLCASSTSPMGTDTQYFGPGTRLTVL.